These 14 T cell receptor beta chains came from one sample sequenced in a study of long-term antiretroviral therapy in people with HIV. A v3.0 immunoSEQ assay was performed at survey level. The table came from immunoSEQ multiplex PCR; TCRdb's copy has only in-frame clones and leaves some out. The sample contains approximately 16,000 clones, 70% to 90% of which appear only once. The sequenced sample was unsorted PBMCs, obtained 2.3 years before starting antiretroviral therapy. All receptors come from a woman aged 25 to 39 with HIV.

The V gene is TRBV19, the J gene TRBJ1-2; D ambiguous. CDR1 and CDR2 (germline): LNHDA, SQIVND (reference sequence). This CDR3 has 15 amino acids. Trimming took 5 bases from V and 5 from J, leaving 18 bases between them. CDR3 residues: CASSVLPGRNYGYTF. The CDR3 DNA is TGTGCCAGTAGTGTTCTACCGGGAAGAAATTATGGCTACACCTTC.

This chain uses TRBV10-3 with TRBJ1-3; 9 bases agree with TRBD1. Germline loops: CDR1 ENHRY, CDR2 SYGVKD. This CDR3 spans 16 amino acids. V gave up 5 bases and J gave up 0 bases; unmatched junction bases: 5. The CDR3 reads CAISPTGGSSGNTIYF. CDR3 sequence (DNA): TGTGCCATCAGTCCAACAGGGGGCTCCTCTGGAAACACCATATATTTT.

This clone was seen a handful of times. V usage is TRBV7-9 and J usage is TRBJ1-1, with unresolved D. Germline V gene sequence: CDR1 SEHNR, CDR2 FQNEAQ (reference sequence). The CDR3 is 15 amino acids. The V end was cut by 3 bases, the J end by 1 base, with 12 bases between. In DNA form, the CDR3 reads TGTGCCAGCAGCTTTCAGGACCGGGCGAACACTGAAGCTTTCTTT. It is translated as CASSFQDRANTEAFF.

This rearrangement joins TRBV7-9 to TRBJ1-6; possible D gene TRBD1, 6 bases. With 7 bases removed from V and 7 bases from J, the gap between germline ends came to 14 bases. This CDR3 has 14 amino acids. The germline V gene has CDR1 SEHNR and CDR2 FQNEAQ (reference sequence). Written as DNA, the CDR3 is TGTGCCAGCATCAGAACAGGGTGGAATTCACCCCTCCACTTT. Translated, it gives CASIRTGWNSPLHF.

The rearrangement links TRBV18 to TRBJ1-1; unclear D gene. Germline V CDR1 and CDR2: KGHSH, LQKENI. The CDR3 covers 13 residues. V dropped 1 base and J dropped 2 bases, with 5 bases sitting between them. The CDR3 DNA reads as TGTGCCAGCTCACCACAGGGTAACACTGAAGCTTTCTTT. It encodes CASSPQGNTEAFF.

The sample holds a few counts of this clone. The chain carries TRBV19 and TRBJ1-6; D gene unclear. The CDR3 consists of 13 residues. V dropped 8 bases and J dropped 6 bases, with 11 bases sitting between them. CDR1 is LNHDA and CDR2 is SQIVND in the germline V gene (reference sequence). This CDR3 reads CASSLKTNSPLHF. CDR3 nucleotides: TGTGCCAGTTCGCTCAAGACTAATTCACCCCTCCACTTT. Drawing the rest from reference TRBV19 and TRBJ1-6, the complete variable domain is DGGITQSPKYLFRKEGQNVTLSCEQNLNHDAMYWYRQDPGQGLRLIYYSQIVNDFQKGDIAEGYSVSREKKESFPLTVTSAQKNPTAFYLCASSLKTNSPLHFGNGTRLTVT.

The gene calls are TRBV4-1 and TRBJ1-2, with no clear D. Germline V gene lookup returns CDR1 MGHRA and CDR2 YSYEKL. The V end lost 1 base, the J end lost 0 bases, and 6 bases lay between the germline ends. The CDR3 runs to 14 residues. CDR3 sequence: CASSQAMANYGYTF. The CDR3, as DNA: TGCGCCAGCAGCCAAGCGATGGCTAACTATGGCTACACCTTC.

The chain links TRBV10-3 to TRBJ2-3, with 9 positions matching TRBD2. With 6 bases clipped from V and 1 base from J, the junction kept 5 bases outside the gene matches. CDR3 size: 15 residues. Per the germline V gene, CDR1 is ENHRY and CDR2 is SYGVKD. In DNA form, the CDR3 reads TGTGCCATCAGGGGCAGCGGGGGGCGCACAGATACGCAGTATTTT. Translation: CAIRGSGGRTDTQYF.

The gene calls are TRBV30 and TRBJ1-2; D may be TRBD1 (6 bases). With 0 bases removed from V and 4 bases from J, the gap between germline ends came to 12 bases. The CDR3 covers 14 residues. Germline loops: CDR1 GTSNPN, CDR2 SVGIG (reference sequence). The CDR3 sequence is CAWSVGGQGYGYTF. The CDR3 nucleotides read TGTGCCTGGAGTGTAGGGGGTCAGGGCTATGGCTACACCTTC. Using reference TRBV30 and TRBJ1-2 for the parts outside the CDR3, the full variable domain is SQTIHQWPATLVQPVGSPLSLECTVEGTSNPNLYWYRQAAGRGLQLLFYSVGIGQISSEVPQNLSASRPQDRQFILSSKKLLLSDSGFYLCAWSVGGQGYGYTFGSGTRLTVV.

The chain carries TRBV29-1 and TRBJ1-1; D may be TRBD1 (5 bases). This CDR3 has 13 residues. Germline CDR1 reads SQVTM; CDR2 reads ANQGSEA. V was clipped by 6 bases and J by 0 bases, with 11 bases between them. This CDR3 reads CSVHTGLNTEAFF. The CDR3 DNA reads TGCAGCGTACACACGGGACTGAACACTGAAGCTTTCTTT.

This clone was detected only once. V is TRBV5-1 and J is TRBJ1-2; 8 bases match TRBD1. Germline loops: CDR1 SGHRS, CDR2 YFSETQ. V lost 4 bases, J lost 6 bases, and 11 bases stayed unmatched. The CDR3 totals 15 residues. This chain's CDR3 is CASSPWTGTTDGYTF. The CDR3 nucleotides are TGCGCCAGCAGCCCCTGGACAGGGACGACGGATGGCTACACCTTC.

The chain carries TRBV5-1 and TRBJ2-7; unclear D gene. The germline V and J ends were trimmed by 0 bases and 1 base, with 11 bases remaining between them. The CDR3 runs 15 residues. CDR1 is SGHRS, CDR2 YFSETQ, per germline. The CDR3 sequence is CASSLAAPNSYEQYF. The CDR3 DNA is TGCGCCAGCAGCTTGGCGGCTCCGAATTCCTACGAGCAGTACTTC.

This chain uses TRBV2 with TRBJ2-7; no clear D gene. Trimming stripped 7 bases from V and 5 bases from J, with 15 bases between. CDR1 is SNHLY and CDR2 is FYNNEI in the germline V gene. This CDR3 has 13 amino acids. CDR3 amino acids: CASTEQRNDEQYF. The CDR3 nucleotides read TGTGCCAGCACGGAACAGAGAAACGACGAGCAGTACTTC.

The rearrangement joins TRBV2 to TRBJ2-7, with D unclear. The V gene's germline CDR1 is SNHLY and CDR2 FYNNEI. This CDR3 is 10 amino acids long. The V gene lost 8 bases and the J gene lost 7 bases, with 9 bases spanning the gap. DNA for the CDR3: TGTGCCAGCGGATTTGAAGAGCAGTACTTC. Translation: CASGFEEQYF.